This paragraph reports one TCR beta chain. The antigen is undetermined. This sample was taken from a study of cytomegalovirus exposure and HLA in healthy donors. Turning to the study itself: Genetic ancestry analysis placed 81% of the roughly 400 donors that were genotyped in the Caucasian-associated cluster.

Points from the study as a whole: Specific recognition of CMV antigens was confirmed in vitro for a few chains (all CMV-associated). It is likely that the observed cluster of highly shared sequence variants was a sequencing artifact.

Both 60 Vbeta primers and 13 Jbeta primers went into the PCR. Libraries were prepared by immunoSEQ multiplex PCR; TCRdb keeps only in-frame clonotypes and omits some of them. Seen here are hundreds of thousands of clones, approximately 90% observed once, and the top ten hold about 1%. The CDR3 is 14 residues long. Trimming took off 6 bases at V and 5 bases at J, with 16 bases between the two ends. Germline V gene data show CDR1 as MNHNY and CDR2 as SVGAGI (reference sequence). The specimen sequenced was PBMCs. The receptor's source is a young woman in good health and CMV-seronegative. The chain carries TRBV6-6 and TRBJ2-5, with D possibly TRBD1 on 6 matching bases. The DNA for the CDR3 is TGTGCCAGCAGAGACCCAGGGGCAACGGAGACCCAGTACTTC. Its translation: CASRDPGATETQYF.